The 22 T cell receptor beta chains presented below share a single source sample, sequenced in a study of blood T cell repertoires in COVID-19. The assay was immunoSEQ multiplex PCR, and TCRdb's table has in-frame clones only and misses some. The sample has nearly 200,000 clones; 70% to 90% are singletons. Sequencing used peripheral blood. These receptors were obtained from a woman aged 40 to 50 who had recovered from COVID-19.

The chain employs TRBV11-1 and TRBJ2-3; 15 nucleotides align to TRBD2. Germline V gives CDR1 SGHAT, CDR2 FQDESV (reference sequence). V trimming: 4 bases; J trimming: 5 bases; junction bases outside the gene matches: 4. The CDR3 is 16 residues long. CDR3 region: CASSWTSGRAGDTQYF. Written as DNA, the CDR3 is TGTGCCAGCAGCTGGACTAGCGGGAGGGCCGGAGATACGCAGTATTTT.

The V gene is TRBV29-1, the J gene TRBJ2-5; TRBD1 agrees at 11 bases. The CDR3 loop spans 15 amino acids. The V gene's germline CDR1 is SQVTM and CDR2 ANQGSEA. The ends lost 4 bases at V and 4 bases at J; junction bases unmatched: 8. CDR3 nucleotide sequence: TGCAGCGTTGTCCCCGGACAGGGGGCTGGAGAGACCCAGTACTTC. The encoded protein is CSVVPGQGAGETQYF.

This clone has a single count. Germline and junction disagree at one end, which may indicate a read error. This sequence joins TRBV11-2 and TRBJ1-1; unclear D gene. Germline CDR1 SGHAT, CDR2 FQNNGV. This CDR3 is built from 18 residues. CDR3 loop: CASSLGIFGLVVNAEAFF. For the CDR3, the DNA is TGTGCCAGCAGCTTAGGTATATTCGGACTTGTAGTGAACGCTGAAGCTTTCTTT.

The chain uses TRBV6-5 and TRBJ2-5; TRBD2 is a possible D gene (6 bases). This CDR3 has 16 amino acids. Germline CDR1 MNHEY, CDR2 SVGAGI. Trimming stripped 4 bases from V and 5 bases from J, with 20 bases between. CDR3 sequence (DNA): TGTGCCAGCAGTTCTCAGCCGACTAGTAGGGATGAGACCCAGTACTTC. It is translated as CASSSQPTSRDETQYF.

This clone was seen just once. This chain connects TRBV3-1 (or the pseudogene TRBV3-2) to TRBJ2-7; weak D call: TRBD2 (6 bases). V lost 4 bases and J 3 bases, leaving 22 bases between the germline ends. The CDR3 sequence is 17 residues long. In germline, CDR1 is LGHDT, CDR2 YNNKEL (reference sequence). The CDR3 region has the DNA TGTGCCAGCAGCCCCCGGGGACTCCAGAGCCTTAACTACGAGCAGTACTTC. Translation gives CASSPRGLQSLNYEQYF.

The chain has TRBV27 and TRBJ1-5; D gene unclear. The CDR3 covers 13 residues. V was clipped by 5 bases and J by 0 bases, with 5 bases between them. Germline V lookup: CDR1 MNHEY, CDR2 SMNVEV (reference sequence). The CDR3 region has the DNA TGTGCCAGCAGTAGCTTTAGCAATCAGCCCCAGCATTTT. Its protein is CASSSFSNQPQHF.

This sequence joins TRBV6-5 and TRBJ1-1, with TRBD1 matching over 7 bases. The V segment lost 8 bases and the J segment 1 base; nucleotides outside the gene matches: 10. Germline loops: CDR1 MNHEY, CDR2 SVGAGI. The CDR3 contains 15 residues. In DNA form, the CDR3 reads TGTGCCAGCCAGGGGGAATCCAGAGGGAACACTGAAGCTTTCTTT. It translates to CASQGESRGNTEAFF.

The V and J genes are TRBV9 and TRBJ2-3; 7 nucleotides agree with TRBD2. Germline CDR1 SGDLS, CDR2 YYNGEE. The CDR3 runs 17 residues. The ends lost 4 bases at V and 6 bases at J; junction bases unmatched: 17. CDR3: CASSPQASGTGLDTQYF. The CDR3 nucleotides read TGTGCCAGCAGCCCCCAGGCTAGCGGTACTGGATTGGATACGCAGTATTTT.

The chain combines TRBV7-9 with TRBJ2-2; 7 nucleotides agree with TRBD1. The CDR3 covers 15 residues. The germline gives CDR1 SEHNR, CDR2 FQNEAQ (reference sequence). After removal of 4 bases from V and 4 bases from J, the junction contained 6 bases not matched to a gene. The DNA of the CDR3 is TGTGCCAGCAGCTCCCCGGACAGGAGCACCGGGGAGCTGTTTTTT. It specifies CASSSPDRSTGELFF.

The rearrangement uses TRBV5-1 and TRBJ2-1; 12 nucleotides line up with TRBD2. Trimming removed 2 bases from V and 7 bases from J; junction bases left unmatched: 7. Germline V gene sequence: CDR1 SGHRS, CDR2 YFSETQ. The CDR3 length is 16 residues. The CDR3 DNA reads as TGCGCCAGCAGCTTTTCTAGCGGGAGGGCCGGGAATGAGCAGTTCTTC. Amino acid sequence: CASSFSSGRAGNEQFF.

V is TRBV18 and J is TRBJ1-1; 8 nucleotides agree with TRBD1. This CDR3 comprises 15 residues. J lost 2 bases, V lost 6 bases, and 8 bases had no gene match. CDR1 and CDR2 (germline): KGHSH, LQKENI. CDR3: CASSQGTGPNTEAFF. DNA of the CDR3: TGTGCCAGCTCTCAAGGGACAGGACCTAACACTGAAGCTTTCTTT.

The chain uses TRBV3-1 (or the pseudogene TRBV3-2) and TRBJ1-1; 8 bases match TRBD1. Germline CDR1 LGHDT, CDR2 YNNKEL (reference sequence). V trimming: 1 base; J trimming: 12 bases; junction bases outside the gene matches: 10. The CDR3 has 14 amino acids. The chain's CDR3 is CASSQGSGQGATFF. CDR3 nucleotide sequence: TGTGCCAGCAGCCAAGGTAGTGGCCAGGGGGCGACTTTCTTT.

Concerning this clone itself: Other DNA sequences in the same sample also yield this CDR3. This chain connects TRBV5-5 to TRBJ2-7, with D perhaps TRBD2 (5 bases). V was trimmed by 0 bases and J by 0 bases, leaving 10 bases between them. The CDR3 covers 15 residues. The germline CDR1 and CDR2 sequences are SGHKS and YYEKEE (reference sequence). The CDR3 spells CASSLAFGSSYEQYF. CDR3 in DNA: TGTGCCAGCAGCTTGGCCTTTGGGAGCTCCTACGAGCAGTACTTC.

This sequence joins TRBV30 and TRBJ1-6, with D possibly TRBD1 on 5 matching bases. The CDR3 has 14 residues. V was shortened by 1 base and J by 4 bases, with 8 bases between the two germline ends. The germline gives CDR1 GTSNPN, CDR2 SVGIG (reference sequence). CDR3 sequence: CAWSDGTYNSPLHF. DNA of the CDR3: TGTGCCTGGAGTGACGGGACTTATAATTCACCCCTCCACTTT.

Points on this clone: Different DNA sequences within this sample yield the same CDR3. The rearrangement joins TRBV20-1 to TRBJ1-2; 7 bases are a match to TRBD1. The CDR3 runs to 11 residues. CDR1 DFQATT and CDR2 SNEGSKA come from the germline V gene (reference sequence). After removal of 5 bases from V and 4 bases from J, the junction contained 1 base not matched to a gene. The CDR3 sequence: CSARDSYGYTF. The CDR3 nucleotides are TGCAGTGCTCGGGACAGCTATGGCTACACCTTC.

The chain recombines TRBV19 with TRBJ2-5; 12 positions agree with TRBD2. This CDR3 is built from 16 residues. From germline, CDR1 is LNHDA and CDR2 SQIVND (reference sequence). Unmatched junction bases numbered 9, after V lost 5 bases and J lost 5 bases. In DNA form, the CDR3 reads TGTGCCAGTAGTTCTAGGACTAGCGGGGCGAGGGAGACCCAGTACTTC. Protein sequence: CASSSRTSGARETQYF.

In this sample, this clone turned up once. The V and J genes are TRBV6-2 or TRBV6-3 and TRBJ2-6; the D is unclear. The V end lost 2 bases, the J end lost 1 base, and 6 bases lay between the germline ends. The CDR3 is made up of 15 amino acids. Germline V gene sequence: CDR1 MNHEY, CDR2 SVGEGT. The CDR3: CASSYPRSGANVLTF. DNA for the CDR3: TGTGCCAGCAGTTACCCCAGGTCTGGGGCCAACGTCCTGACTTTC.

This chain joins TRBV27 and TRBJ2-1, with D perhaps matching TRBD2 (5 bases). The length of the CDR3 is 14 residues. Germline V gives CDR1 MNHEY, CDR2 SMNVEV (reference sequence). Trimming cost V 10 bases and J 0 bases, with 13 bases left between them. CDR3 DNA sequence: TGTGCCACCTCTAGCAGGATCTCCTACAATGAGCAGTTCTTC. Translating it yields CATSSRISYNEQFF.

The chain uses TRBV3-1 (or the pseudogene TRBV3-2) and TRBJ2-7; D possibly corresponds to TRBD2 (6 bases). The CDR3 consists of 16 residues. The V end lost 2 bases, the J end lost 1 base, and 15 bases lay between the germline ends. CDR1 and CDR2 (germline): LGHDT, YNNKEL (reference sequence). The CDR3 region is CASSQKRLGGSYEQYF. The CDR3 nucleotides read TGTGCCAGCAGCCAAAAGCGGCTTGGGGGGTCCTACGAGCAGTACTTC.

The rearrangement links TRBV4-2 to TRBJ1-5; the match to TRBD1 covers 9 bases. The CDR3 is 14 residues long. The V gene end was trimmed by 3 bases and the J gene end by 4 bases; junction bases not matched to a gene: 1. Germline V gene data show CDR1 as LGHNA and CDR2 as YNFKEQ. In DNA, the CDR3 is TGTGCCAGCAGCCAGGACAGGGGAAATCAGCCCCAGCATTTT. It yields the protein CASSQDRGNQPQHF.

The CDR3 DNA follows: TGTGCCACCAAGGGAAGCGGGAGAGTGGCAGATACGCAGTATTTT. It yields the protein CATKGSGRVADTQYF. The chain recombines TRBV24-1 with TRBJ2-3; 8 bases map to TRBD2. CDR3 length: 15 residues. V was pared by 8 bases and J by 4 bases, with 10 bases of the junction left unmatched. Germline CDR1 KGHDR, CDR2 SFDVKD.

This chain uses TRBV6-2 or TRBV6-3 with TRBJ2-5; tentatively, D is TRBD1 (5 bases). Per germline, CDR1 MNHEY and CDR2 SVGEGT. The CDR3 extends over 14 amino acids. Trimming took 5 bases from V and 1 from J, leaving 11 bases between them. The CDR3 spells CASSLTEIQETQYF. CDR3 bases: TGTGCCAGCAGTCTGACAGAGATCCAAGAGACCCAGTACTTC.